What follows are 28 T cell receptor beta chains derived from one specimen sequenced in a study of OX40 agonist ivuxolimab in advanced cancers. Assay used: immunoSEQ multiplex PCR; TCRdb lists only in-frame clones, some missing. The data show about 110,000 clones, around 93% seen once. The sample here was CD4+ or CD8+ T cells sorted from blood, taken in a trial of the OX40 agonist ivuxolimab. These TCRs come from an adult with an advanced solid tumor such as melanoma, head and neck, liver or kidney cancer.

The V gene is TRBV11-2, the J gene TRBJ1-2; 8 bases agree with TRBD1. CDR1 is SGHAT, CDR2 FQNNGV, per germline. V dropped 6 bases and J dropped 3; count of bases not matched to a gene: 6. The CDR3 loop spans 14 amino acids. CDR3 loop: CASSRTGLDYGYTF. The CDR3 DNA follows: TGTGCCAGCAGTCGGACAGGGTTGGACTATGGCTACACCTTC.

This chain uses TRBV5-4 with TRBJ1-5; D gene uncertain. V shed 0 bases and J shed 0 bases, with 4 bases lying between them. CDR3 length equals 14 residues. Germline V gene data show CDR1 as SGHNT and CDR2 as YYREEE (reference sequence). The CDR3 reads CASSLADSNQPQHF. The DNA for the CDR3 is TGTGCCAGCAGCTTGGCAGATAGCAATCAGCCCCAGCATTTT.

CDR3 sequence (DNA): TGTGCCAGCAGCCGGGACAGGAACACTGAAGCTTTCTTT. It codes for CASSRDRNTEAFF. This sequence joins TRBV11-2 and TRBJ1-1, with 7 bases identical to TRBD1. With 5 bases clipped from V and 1 base from J, the junction kept 1 base outside the gene matches. The V gene's germline CDR1 is SGHAT and CDR2 FQNNGV. CDR3 size: 13 residues.

The rearrangement joins TRBV11-2 to TRBJ1-5; 7 positions agree with TRBD1. The CDR3 extends over 14 amino acids. V trimming: 2 bases; J trimming: 7 bases; junction bases outside the gene matches: 5. Germline-derived CDR1 and CDR2 are SGHAT and FQNNGV. The CDR3 coding sequence is TGTGCCAGCAGCTTATCAGGGGGAGGACAGCCCCAGCATTTT. This translates into CASSLSGGGQPQHF.

The chain couples TRBV9 to TRBJ2-1; a possible D gene is TRBD2 (6 bases). The germline V gene encodes CDR1 SGDLS and CDR2 YYNGEE. The ends were cut back, 4 bases at V and 12 bases at J, with 20 bases in the middle. The CDR3 loop spans 14 amino acids. The chain's CDR3 is CASSPSSGVGGQFF. CDR3 nucleotide sequence: TGTGCCAGCAGCCCTTCGAGTGGCGTGGGAGGGCAGTTCTTC.

V and J are TRBV7-6 and TRBJ1-1; D is unclear. The CDR3 runs 13 residues. The germline CDR1 and CDR2 sequences are SGHVS and FNYEAQ. Trimming removed 0 bases from V and 11 bases from J, with 13 bases in between. The DNA of the CDR3 is TGTGCCAGCAGCTTAGCGGGCCTGGATGAGGCTTTCTTT. It translates to CASSLAGLDEAFF. Drawing the rest from reference TRBV7-6 and TRBJ1-1, the complete variable domain is GAGVSQSPRYKVTKRGQDVALRCDPISGHVSLYWYRQALGQGPEFLTYFNYEAQQDKSGLPNDRFSAERPEGSISTLTIQRTEQRDSAMYRCASSLAGLDEAFFGQGTRLTVV.

The chain has TRBV5-6 and TRBJ2-5; D ambiguous. V was clipped by 5 bases and J by 1 base, with 6 bases between them. Looked up from germline, CDR1 is SGHDT and CDR2 is YYEEEE. This CDR3 is 12 amino acids long. The CDR3 DNA reads TGTGCCAGCAGTGTGATCCAAGAGACCCAGTACTTC. Translating gives CASSVIQETQYF. The full variable domain, rest sourced from reference TRBV5-6 and TRBJ2-5, is DAGVTQSPTHLIKTRGQQVTLRCSPKSGHDTVSWYQQALGQGPQFIFQYYEEEERQRGNFPDRFSGHQFPNYSSELNVNALLLGDSALYLCASSVIQETQYFGPGTRLLVL.

The chain uses TRBV7-2 and TRBJ1-4; possibly TRBD1 for D (6 bases). The CDR3 has 16 amino acids. Trimming took off 3 bases at V and 7 bases at J, with 18 bases between the two ends. CDR1 and CDR2 (germline): SGHTA, FQGNSA. The CDR3 DNA sequence: TGTGCCAGCAGCTTGGCTAACCCAGGGGTCGGTGAAAAACTGTTTTTT. Translation: CASSLANPGVGEKLFF.

This clone was counted a single time. The chain uses TRBV25-1 and TRBJ2-1; D gene uncertain. CDR1 is MGHDK and CDR2 is SYGVNS in the germline V gene. Trimming took 3 bases from V and 0 from J, leaving 12 bases between them. The CDR3 runs 16 residues. The CDR3 reads CASSEARPSSYNEQFF. CDR3 nucleotide sequence: TGTGCCAGCAGTGAGGCACGCCCGAGCTCCTACAATGAGCAGTTCTTC.

The chain recombines TRBV2 with TRBJ2-7; 7 bases map to TRBD2. The V and J ends lost 4 bases and 3 bases, in that order; junction bases with no gene match: 12. CDR1 and CDR2 from the germline V gene are SNHLY and FYNNEI. The CDR3 length is 16 residues. The CDR3: CASSVRLAIKLYEQYF. Here the CDR3 DNA reads TGTGCCAGCAGTGTAAGACTAGCAATTAAACTCTACGAGCAGTACTTC. Filled out from reference TRBV2 and TRBJ2-7, the complete variable domain reads EPEVTQTPSHQVTQMGQEVILRCVPISNHLYFYWYRQILGQKVEFLVSFYNNEISEKSEIFDDQFSVERPDGSNFTLKIRSTKLEDSAMYFCASSVRLAIKLYEQYFGPGTRLTVT.

The chain has TRBV14 and TRBJ2-7, with 12 bases identical to TRBD2. The CDR3 consists of 14 residues. Germline values: CDR1 SGHDN, CDR2 FVKESK. Germline trimming cut 2 bases from V and 5 bases from J; bases unmatched to any gene: 1. The CDR3 coding sequence is TGTGCCAGCAGCCAACTAGCGGGAGGGAACGAGCAGTACTTC. Translation gives CASSQLAGGNEQYF.

This sequence joins TRBV19 and TRBJ2-2; a possible D gene is TRBD1 (6 bases). Trimming shortened V by 8 bases and J by 0 bases, and 13 bases separated the two germline ends. The CDR3 length is 15 residues. The germline V gene encodes CDR1 LNHDA and CDR2 SQIVND (reference sequence). CDR3: CASQGGNANTGELFF. The CDR3 coding sequence is TGTGCCAGTCAAGGGGGAAACGCGAACACCGGGGAGCTGTTTTTT.

The chain is built from TRBV25-1 and TRBJ2-1; D is possibly TRBD1 or TRBD2 (6 bases each). Deletions cut 5 bases from V and 8 bases from J, with 16 bases between. Germline CDR1 MGHDK, CDR2 SYGVNS. The CDR3 totals 14 residues. The CDR3 sequence is CASSIKGGGDEQFF. As DNA, the CDR3 is TGTGCCAGCAGTATAAAGGGGGGAGGTGATGAGCAGTTCTTC.

The gene calls are TRBV7-8 and TRBJ2-1; 13 bases map to TRBD2. Germline-derived CDR1 and CDR2 are SGHVS and FQNEAQ. J was trimmed by 15 bases and V by 5 bases; bases with no gene match: 19. CDR3 length: 17 residues. The CDR3 bases are TGTGCCAGCAGCCGAGAGAGGACTAGCGGGAGATTCGGTCAGTGGTTCTTC. Translating it yields CASSRERTSGRFGQWFF.

The chain carries TRBV27 and TRBJ1-2, with TRBD1 as a possible D gene (5 bases). The CDR3 loop spans 13 amino acids. In germline, CDR1 is MNHEY, CDR2 SMNVEV (reference sequence). V was cut by 3 bases and J by 4 bases, with 9 bases left in between. The CDR3 sequence is CASSLSGLYGYTF. DNA of the CDR3: TGTGCCAGCAGTTTGTCAGGGCTCTATGGCTACACCTTC.

The rearrangement uses TRBV28 and TRBJ1-5, with D hard to call. The CDR3 sequence is 14 residues long. CDR1 MDHEN and CDR2 SYDVKM come from the germline V gene. V was pared by 7 bases and J by 0 bases, with 10 bases between. The CDR3 coding sequence is TGTGCCAGCATCCGGAGTAATAGCAATCAGCCCCAGCATTTT. Amino acids: CASIRSNSNQPQHF.

The V call is TRBV7-9, the J call TRBJ1-5, with D perhaps matching TRBD1 (6 bases). Germline lookup yields CDR1 SEHNR and CDR2 FQNEAQ (reference sequence). The V end lost 6 bases, the J end lost 3 bases, and 9 bases lay between the germline ends. The CDR3 is 13 residues long. The CDR3 coding sequence is TGTGCCAGCAGGGAGGGGGTCAATCAGCCCCAGCATTTT. Its translation: CASREGVNQPQHF.

The chain employs TRBV9 and TRBJ2-3; D possibly matches TRBD1 or TRBD2 (6 bases each). The CDR3 is made up of 14 amino acids. The V gene lost 2 bases and the J gene lost 6 bases, with 13 bases spanning the gap. Looked up from germline, CDR1 is SGDLS and CDR2 is YYNGEE. DNA for the CDR3: TGTGCCAGCAGCGTCTCGGGGGCGCCGGATACGCAGTATTTT. Its protein product is CASSVSGAPDTQYF.

In this sample, this clone turned up once. The rearrangement uses TRBV7-3 and TRBJ2-3, with D unresolved. The CDR3 has 14 residues. The germline V and J ends were trimmed by 1 base and 0 bases, with 5 bases remaining between them. Germline V lookup: CDR1 SGHTA, CDR2 FQGTGA. CDR3 sequence reads: CASSLRRSTDTQYF. CDR3 in DNA: TGTGCCAGCAGCTTAAGACGGAGCACAGATACGCAGTATTTT.

This chain uses TRBV5-1 with TRBJ2-7; 7 bases agree with TRBD1. V trimming: 4 bases; J trimming: 3 bases; junction bases outside the gene matches: 16. The CDR3 sequence is 17 residues long. The germline gives CDR1 SGHRS, CDR2 YFSETQ. CDR3 residues: CASSPSGTGAPVYEQYF. Here the CDR3 DNA reads TGCGCCAGCAGCCCCTCTGGTACAGGGGCGCCCGTCTACGAGCAGTACTTC.

In this sample, this clone turned up once. The V call is TRBV18, the J call TRBJ2-5; tentatively, D is TRBD1 (6 bases). CDR3 length: 14 amino acids. Trimming took off 0 bases at V and 5 bases at J, with 10 bases between the two ends. Looked up from germline, CDR1 is KGHSH and CDR2 is LQKENI. The CDR3 DNA reads as TGTGCCAGCTCACCACCGGGGGCTGGGGAGACCCAGTACTTC. Its protein is CASSPPGAGETQYF.

This chain links TRBV5-1 with TRBJ2-7, with TRBD2 identical over 9 bases. Germline values: CDR1 SGHRS, CDR2 YFSETQ. Trimming at V came to 1 base and at J to 2 bases, leaving 13 bases not matched to a gene. The CDR3 consists of 18 residues. The CDR3 spells CASSLYLTAGGSTYEQYF. CDR3 DNA: TGCGCCAGCAGCTTGTATCTGACAGCGGGAGGTTCCACCTACGAGCAGTACTTC.

This clone showed up just a few times. The CDR3 sequence: CASGPGSSNTGELFF. CDR3 DNA sequence: TGTGCTAGTGGTCCCGGTTCCTCGAACACCGGGGAGCTGTTTTTT. The chain links TRBV12-5 to TRBJ2-2, with D unresolved. From germline, CDR1 is LGHNT and CDR2 FRNRAP. V lost 5 bases and J 0 bases, leaving 10 bases between the germline ends. This CDR3 contains 15 residues.

V usage is TRBV19 and J usage is TRBJ2-1, with 11 bases identical to TRBD2. The CDR3 sequence is 16 residues long. The trim removed 3 bases at V and 8 bases at J, leaving 9 bases unmatched. Germline CDR1 is LNHDA and CDR2 is SQIVND (reference sequence). In DNA, the CDR3 is TGTGCCAGTAGTATCGCTAGCGGGAGGTATAGGGATGAGCAGTTCTTC. Translating gives CASSIASGRYRDEQFF.

V is TRBV6-1 and J is TRBJ2-7, with 7 bases that match TRBD1. The CDR3 runs to 16 residues. V shed 3 bases and J 2 bases; nucleotides not matched to a gene: 10. The germline V gene encodes CDR1 MNHNS and CDR2 SASEGT. CDR3 region: CASSDNVRGIPYEQYF. CDR3 bases: TGTGCCAGCAGTGATAACGTCAGGGGGATTCCCTACGAGCAGTACTTC.

The gene calls are TRBV5-1 and TRBJ2-1; D may match TRBD1 or TRBD2 (6 bases each). CDR1 SGHRS and CDR2 YFSETQ come from the germline V gene. V was trimmed by 3 bases and J by 4 bases, leaving 17 bases between them. This CDR3 has 16 amino acids. The CDR3 coding sequence is TGCGCCAGCAGCTACCCATGGAGGGGGAGTTACAATGAGCAGTTCTTC. Its protein is CASSYPWRGSYNEQFF. The whole variable domain, remainder taken from reference TRBV5-1 and TRBJ2-1, is KAGVTQTPRYLIKTRGQQVTLSCSPISGHRSVSWYQQTPGQGLQFLFEYFSETQRNKGNFPGRFSGRQFSNSRSEMNVSTLELGDSALYLCASSYPWRGSYNEQFFGPGTRLTVL.

The chain is built from TRBV27 and TRBJ2-7; no firm D call. In germline, CDR1 is MNHEY, CDR2 SMNVEV (reference sequence). V was shortened by 0 bases and J by 4 bases, with 7 bases between the two germline ends. The CDR3 runs 13 residues. The CDR3 protein is CASSLSWGYEQYF. The CDR3 nucleotides read TGTGCCAGCAGTTTATCCTGGGGTTACGAGCAGTACTTC.

This clone came up a few times. The rearrangement uses TRBV7-2 and TRBJ1-5; unclear D gene. CDR1 is SGHTA, CDR2 FQGNSA, per germline. Between the trimmed V and J ends, which lost 3 bases and 3 bases, there was a span of 6 bases. This CDR3 comprises 13 residues. CDR3 sequence (DNA): TGTGCCAGCAGCTTCAATTACAATCAGCCCCAGCATTTT. Its protein is CASSFNYNQPQHF.